This paragraph covers one TCR beta chain sequence. The antigen remains undetermined. One junction end disagrees with the germline gene, perhaps due to a read error. The record originates from a study of somatic mutations in cytotoxic T cells in rheumatoid arthritis. Study processing details: In patients, CD8+ clones bigger than 1% rarely had the same sequence as a published virus-specific TCRB. Profiling relied on immunoSEQ multiplex PCR, and the TCRdb table lists in-frame clones only, not all of them. That table gives V, J and clone size, and the DNA gave D and trimming. The table includes 20,000 to 25,000 clones, about four fifths detected once. Per germline, CDR1 MGHRA and CDR2 YSYEKL. CDR3 length: 16 amino acids. Study findings and constraints: A largest CD8+ clone above 20% of CD8+ cells occurred in about an eighth of the roughly 60 patients.

Magnetic beads with positive selection isolated CD4+ and CD8+ fractions, whose purity was verified by flow cytometry. Sequences were obtained from CD8+ T cells sorted from blood. The receptor was isolated from an adult with rheumatoid arthritis. The chain carries TRBV4-1 and TRBJ2-7; 7 bases line up with TRBD2. The CDR3 protein is CASSQDMRGSTYEQYF. The DNA for the CDR3 is TGCGCCAGCAGTCAAGATATGCGCGGGAGCACCTACGAGCAGTACTTC.